This entry lists 13 T cell receptor beta chains sequenced from one sample in a study of identical twins. TCRdb redid the calling of the 5' RACE reads with MiXCR, one entry per CDR3 protein. The sample holds 1.5 million to 2 million distinct CDR3 sequences; less than 40% are singletons and the top ten take more than 0.25%. Material: cord blood. These receptors came from a newborn girl in good health.

Note on this clonotype: This could be a read error, since a much larger clone is one nucleotide away. This rearrangement joins TRBV5-1 to TRBJ2-7; tentative D call: TRBD2 (6 bases). V lost 1 base, J lost 7 bases, and 21 bases lay in between. Germline values: CDR1 SGHRS, CDR2 YFSETQ. The CDR3 has 16 residues. CDR3 in amino acids: CASSLSGSSSYNEQYF. The CDR3 DNA sequence: TGCGCCAGCAGCTTGTCCGGGAGTAGCTCCTACAATGAGCAGTACTTC.

V and J are TRBV12-5 and TRBJ2-1; 9 bases are shared with TRBD2. Germline V lookup: CDR1 LGHNT, CDR2 FRNRAP. V lost 7 bases to trimming and J lost 9 bases; unmatched junction nucleotides: 10. This CDR3 region has 14 residues. The CDR3 DNA follows: TGTGCTAGTGCTGCTAGCGGGATCTTCGGTGAGCAGTTCTTC. Translated, it gives CASAASGIFGEQFF.

A remark on this clonotype: The junction differs from germline at one of its ends, possibly a read error. The V call is TRBV10-3, the J call TRBJ1-5; a weak D match, TRBD1 (5 bases). Germline CDR1 ENHRY, CDR2 SYGVKD. CDR3 length equals 15 residues. CDR3 nucleotide sequence: TGTGCCACCAGTGACCCACAGGATTTGAATCAGCCCCAGCATTTT. Translating gives CATSDPQDLNQPQHF.

The V gene is TRBV19, the J gene TRBJ1-1; a weak D match, TRBD1 (5 bases). CDR1 is LNHDA and CDR2 is SQIVND in the germline V gene (reference sequence). The CDR3 runs 14 residues. V lost 3 bases to trimming and J lost 4 bases, with 12 bases between them. The chain's CDR3 is CASSIQGRITEAFF. CDR3 in DNA: TGTGCCAGTAGTATTCAGGGACGGATCACTGAAGCTTTCTTT. The whole variable domain, filled in from reference TRBV19 and TRBJ1-1, reads DGGITQSPKYLFRKEGQNVTLSCEQNLNHDAMYWYRQDPGQGLRLIYYSQIVNDFQKGDIAEGYSVSREKKESFPLTVTSAQKNPTAFYLCASSIQGRITEAFFGQGTRLTVV.

Comment on this clonotype: This may be a read error: a much more frequent sequence differs by one nucleotide. The chain is built from TRBV10-3 and TRBJ1-2; no clear D gene. The CDR3 consists of 15 residues. Germline lookup yields CDR1 ENHRY and CDR2 SYGVKD. CDR3 residues: CAVSEMSPVRDGYTF. The DNA of the CDR3 is TGTGCCGTCAGTGAGATGAGTCCCGTACGGGATGGCTACACCTTC.

The chain combines TRBV21-1 with TRBJ2-7. The J call may not be correct, given that the DNA end is closer to TRBJ2-5. TRBV21-1 corresponds to a pseudogene. This CDR3 spans 13 amino acids. CDR3 region: CASSNRTLKTQYF. CDR3 DNA: TGTGCCAGCAGCAATAGGACCTTAAAGACCCAGTACTTC.

The chain has TRBV12-5 and TRBJ2-7; D uncertain. V gave up 6 bases and J gave up 7 bases, with 16 bases separating them. This CDR3 comprises 13 residues. CDR1 is LGHNT and CDR2 is FRNRAP in the germline V gene. For the CDR3, the DNA is TGTGCTAGTGGCGCCAATGTCCTTGGGGAGCAGTACTTC. This codes for CASGANVLGEQYF.

This chain connects TRBV10-3 to TRBJ2-7; D remains ambiguous. V dropped 8 bases and J dropped 7 bases, with 24 bases sitting between them. The CDR3 has 15 amino acids. Per the germline V gene, CDR1 is ENHRY and CDR2 is SYGVKD. CDR3 region: CAIGLLTDSYNEQYF. The DNA of the CDR3 is TGTGCCATCGGATTATTGACTGATTCCTACAATGAGCAGTACTTC.

This clonotype showed up just once. CDR3 bases: TGTGCCATCACTAAGGGACAGGGGGCGAACACCGGGGAGCTGTTTTTT. Translation: CAITKGQGANTGELFF. The V gene is TRBV2, the J gene TRBJ2-2; 11 bases match TRBD1. The CDR3 is 16 residues long. The germline CDR1 and CDR2 sequences are SNHLY and FYNNEI. After removal of 10 bases from V and 0 bases from J, the junction contained 7 bases not matched to a gene.

The chain uses TRBV27 and TRBJ2-2; D is ambiguous. Germline assignment: CDR1 MNHEY and CDR2 SMNVEV (reference sequence). The CDR3 spans 13 residues. V shed 3 bases and J shed 6 bases, with 8 bases lying between them. The CDR3 sequence is CASSFNHPGELFF. In nucleotides, the CDR3 is TGTGCCAGCAGTTTTAACCACCCCGGGGAGCTGTTTTTT.

This clonotype came up many times. The rearrangement joins TRBV12-3 or TRBV12-4 to TRBJ2-3; 11 nucleotides match TRBD2. J was trimmed by 6 bases and V by 5 bases; bases with no gene match: 13. The length of the CDR3 is 17 residues. The CDR3 DNA sequence: TGTGCCAGCAGTCCGGGACTAGCGGAGCATAGCTTTGATACGCAGTATTTT. Amino acids: CASSPGLAEHSFDTQYF.

This clonotype was seen repeatedly, ten times or more. The chain carries TRBV7-2 and TRBJ2-1; D is perhaps TRBD1 (6 bases). V lost 6 bases to trimming and J lost 0 bases, with 9 bases between them. Germline V lookup: CDR1 SGHTA, CDR2 FQGNSA. There are 14 residues in the CDR3. The CDR3 protein is CASRLDSSYNEQFF. Here the CDR3 DNA reads TGTGCCAGCAGATTGGACAGCTCCTACAATGAGCAGTTCTTC.

In this sample, this clonotype turned up a few times. V is TRBV28 and J is TRBJ2-1, with a weak D call TRBD2 (5 bases). Germline V gene sequence: CDR1 MDHEN, CDR2 SYDVKM. This CDR3 has 17 residues. Trimming cost V 6 bases and J 4 bases, with 22 bases left between them. The CDR3 here is CASSPDPGSANYNEQFF. CDR3 in DNA: TGTGCCAGCAGCCCCGATCCTGGTAGCGCGAATTACAATGAGCAGTTCTTC.